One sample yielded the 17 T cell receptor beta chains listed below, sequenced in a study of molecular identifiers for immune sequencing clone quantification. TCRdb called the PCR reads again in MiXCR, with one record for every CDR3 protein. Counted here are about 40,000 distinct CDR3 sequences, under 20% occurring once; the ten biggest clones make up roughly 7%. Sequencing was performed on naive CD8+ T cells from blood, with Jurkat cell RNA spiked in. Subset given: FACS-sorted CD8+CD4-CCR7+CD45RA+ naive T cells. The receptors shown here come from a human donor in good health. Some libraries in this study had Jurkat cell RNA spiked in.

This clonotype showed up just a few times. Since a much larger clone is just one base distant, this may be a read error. The CDR3 DNA reads as TGTGCCAGCAGATGGTCTAGCCGGAATGAGCAGTTCTTC. Its translation is CASRWSSRNEQFF. The gene calls are TRBV12-3 or TRBV12-4 and TRBJ2-1; tentatively, D is TRBD2 (5 bases). V lost 6 bases and J 7 bases, leaving 13 bases between the germline ends. The CDR3 has 13 amino acids.

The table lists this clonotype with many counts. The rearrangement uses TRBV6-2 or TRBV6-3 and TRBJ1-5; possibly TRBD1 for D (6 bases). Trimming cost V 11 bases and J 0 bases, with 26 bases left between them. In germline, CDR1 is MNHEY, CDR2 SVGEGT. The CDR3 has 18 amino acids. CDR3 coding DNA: TGTGCCTCAGAGACCAAAACAGGGATTGGGTATAGCAATCAGCCCCAGCATTTT. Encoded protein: CASETKTGIGYSNQPQHF.

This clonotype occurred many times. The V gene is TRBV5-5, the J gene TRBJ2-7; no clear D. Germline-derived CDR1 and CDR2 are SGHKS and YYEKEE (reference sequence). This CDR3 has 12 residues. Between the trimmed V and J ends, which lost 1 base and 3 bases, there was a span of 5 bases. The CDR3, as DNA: TGTGCCAGCAGCTTGTTGGACTACGAGCAGTACTTC. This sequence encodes CASSLLDYEQYF. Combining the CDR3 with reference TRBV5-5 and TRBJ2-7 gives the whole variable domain DAGVTQSPTHLIKTRGQQVTLRCSPISGHKSVSWYQQVLGQGPQFIFQYYEKEERGRGNFPDRFSARQFPNYSSELNVNALLLGDSALYLCASSLLDYEQYFGPGTRLTVT.

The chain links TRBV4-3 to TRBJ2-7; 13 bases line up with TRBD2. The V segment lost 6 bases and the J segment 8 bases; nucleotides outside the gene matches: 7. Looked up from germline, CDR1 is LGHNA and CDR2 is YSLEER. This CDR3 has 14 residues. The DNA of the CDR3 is TGCGCCAGCAGTAAGGGACTAGCGGGATTCCAGCAGTACTTC. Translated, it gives CASSKGLAGFQQYF.

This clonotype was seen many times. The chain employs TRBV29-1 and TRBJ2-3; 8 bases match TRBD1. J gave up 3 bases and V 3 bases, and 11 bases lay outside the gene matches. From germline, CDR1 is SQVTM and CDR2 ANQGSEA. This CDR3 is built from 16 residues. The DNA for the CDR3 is TGCAGCGTTGACGGGTACAGGGGGGCTCTAACAGATACGCAGTATTTT. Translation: CSVDGYRGALTDTQYF.

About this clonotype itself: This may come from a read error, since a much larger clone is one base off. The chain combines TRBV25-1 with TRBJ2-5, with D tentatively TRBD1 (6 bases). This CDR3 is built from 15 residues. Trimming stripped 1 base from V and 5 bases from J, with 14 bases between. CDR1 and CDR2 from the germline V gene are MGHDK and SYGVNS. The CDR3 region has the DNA TGTGCCAGCAGTGAATTCAGGGGCGTTGGGGAGACCCAGTACTTC. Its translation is CASSEFRGVGETQYF. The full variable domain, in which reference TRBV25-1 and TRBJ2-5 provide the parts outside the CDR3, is EADIYQTPRYLVIGTGKKITLECSQTMGHDKMYWYQQDPGMELHLIHYSYGVNSTEKGDLSSESTVSRIRTEHFPLTLESARPSHTSQYLCASSEFRGVGETQYFGPGTRLLVL.

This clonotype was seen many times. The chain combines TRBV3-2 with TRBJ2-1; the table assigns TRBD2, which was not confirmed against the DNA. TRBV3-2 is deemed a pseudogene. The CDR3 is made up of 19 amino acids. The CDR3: CASSPGESFPLPPQNEQFF. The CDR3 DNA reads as TGTGCCAGCAGCCCAGGGGAGAGTTTCCCCCTACCGCCGCAGAATGAGCAGTTCTTC.

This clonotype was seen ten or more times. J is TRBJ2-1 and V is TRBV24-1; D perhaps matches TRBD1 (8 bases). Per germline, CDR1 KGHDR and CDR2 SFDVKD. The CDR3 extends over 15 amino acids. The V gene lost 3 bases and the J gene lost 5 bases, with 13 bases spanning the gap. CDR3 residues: CATSDTGGAHNEQFF. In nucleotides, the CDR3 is TGTGCCACCAGTGATACAGGGGGGGCGCACAATGAGCAGTTCTTC.

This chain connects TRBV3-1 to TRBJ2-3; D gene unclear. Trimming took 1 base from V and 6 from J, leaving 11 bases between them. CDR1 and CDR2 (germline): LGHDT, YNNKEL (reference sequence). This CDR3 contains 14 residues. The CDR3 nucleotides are TGTGCCAGCAGCCAAGGGGCGTTGCTGGATACGCAGTATTTT. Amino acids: CASSQGALLDTQYF.

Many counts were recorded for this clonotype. The CDR3 DNA reads TGTGCCAGCAGTGTCACCGGGAGTCACCTTACCTACGAGCAGTACTTC. Protein: CASSVTGSHLTYEQYF. The genes are TRBV27 and TRBJ2-7, with D possibly being TRBD2 (6 bases). The V end was cut by 5 bases, the J end by 2 bases, with 19 bases between. This CDR3 is 16 amino acids long. Per germline, CDR1 MNHEY and CDR2 SMNVEV (reference sequence).

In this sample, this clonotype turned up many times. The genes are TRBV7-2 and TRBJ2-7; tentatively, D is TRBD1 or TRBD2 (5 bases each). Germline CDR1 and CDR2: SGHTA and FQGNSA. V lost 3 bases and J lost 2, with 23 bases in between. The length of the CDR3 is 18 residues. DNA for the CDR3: TGTGCCAGCAGCTTGTCCGGGACGCTCATGAGCAGAGCCTACGAGCAGTACTTC. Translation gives CASSLSGTLMSRAYEQYF.

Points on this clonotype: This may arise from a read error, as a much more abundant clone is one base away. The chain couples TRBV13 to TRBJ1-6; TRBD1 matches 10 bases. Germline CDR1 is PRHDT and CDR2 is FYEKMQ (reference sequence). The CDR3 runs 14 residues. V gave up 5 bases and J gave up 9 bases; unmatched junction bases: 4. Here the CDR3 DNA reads TGTGCCAGCAGCACCAGGACAGGGGGTTCACCCCTCCACTTT. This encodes CASSTRTGGSPLHF.

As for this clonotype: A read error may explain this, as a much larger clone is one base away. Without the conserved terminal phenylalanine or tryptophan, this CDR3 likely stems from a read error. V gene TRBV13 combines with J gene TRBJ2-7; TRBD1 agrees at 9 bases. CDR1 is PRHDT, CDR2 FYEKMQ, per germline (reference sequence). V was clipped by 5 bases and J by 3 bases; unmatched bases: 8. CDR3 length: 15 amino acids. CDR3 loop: CASSERDRVNYEQYY. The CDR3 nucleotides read TGTGCCAGCAGCGAACGGGACAGGGTAAACTACGAGCAGTACTAC.

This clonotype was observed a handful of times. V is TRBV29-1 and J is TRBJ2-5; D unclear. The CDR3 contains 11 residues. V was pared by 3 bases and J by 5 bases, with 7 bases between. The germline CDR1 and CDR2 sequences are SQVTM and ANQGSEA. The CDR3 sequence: CSVDNLETQYF. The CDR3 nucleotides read TGCAGCGTTGATAATTTGGAGACCCAGTACTTC.

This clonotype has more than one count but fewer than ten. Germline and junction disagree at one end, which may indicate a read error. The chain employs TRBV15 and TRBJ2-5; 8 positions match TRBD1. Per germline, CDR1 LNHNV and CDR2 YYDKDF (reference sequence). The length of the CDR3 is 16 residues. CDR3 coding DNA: TGTGCCACCAGGAGAGAAGACGGGACAGGTCGAGAGACCCAGTACTTC. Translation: CATRREDGTGRETQYF.

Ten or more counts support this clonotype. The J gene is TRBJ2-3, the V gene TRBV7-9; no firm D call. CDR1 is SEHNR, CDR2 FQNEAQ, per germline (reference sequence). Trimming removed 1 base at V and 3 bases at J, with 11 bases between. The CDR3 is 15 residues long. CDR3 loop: CASSLVGDLTDTQYF. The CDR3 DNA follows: TGTGCCAGCAGCTTAGTCGGTGACTTAACAGATACGCAGTATTTT.

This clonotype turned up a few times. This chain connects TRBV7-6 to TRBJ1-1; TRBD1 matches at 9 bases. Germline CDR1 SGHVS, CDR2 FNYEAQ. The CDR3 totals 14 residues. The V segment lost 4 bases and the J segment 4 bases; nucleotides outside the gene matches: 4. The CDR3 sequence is CASSSGQGPTEAFF. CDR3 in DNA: TGTGCCAGCAGCTCAGGACAGGGGCCCACTGAAGCTTTCTTT.